These T cell receptor beta chains were read from a single sample in a study of blood T cell repertoires in COVID-19. TCRdb's table, derived via immunoSEQ multiplex PCR, lists solely in-frame clones and lacks some. The table lists fewer than 250,000 clones, just under 85% of them singletons. Sequencing was performed on peripheral blood. These receptor sequences come from a man aged 55 to 70 with COVID-19, enrolled during active disease. Each CDR3 is given without its conserved first and last residue.

V gene: TRBV7-9
J gene: TRBJ1-1
CDR3 protein: ASSLTGLNTEAF

V gene: TRBV5-1
J gene: TRBJ2-1
CDR3 protein: ASSLGRAHNEQF

V gene: TRBV18
J gene: TRBJ1-1
CDR3 protein: ASSPPSRGSAF

V gene: TRBV9
J gene: TRBJ2-1
CDR3 protein: ASSALLAGGEQF

V gene: TRBV24-1
J gene: TRBJ1-6
CDR3 protein: ATSDLGSSYNSPLH

V gene: TRBV2
J gene: TRBJ1-5
CDR3 protein: ASSADTGKQPQH

V gene: TRBV27
J gene: TRBJ1-6
CDR3 protein: ASSARGGASYNSPLH

V gene: TRBV7-2
J gene: TRBJ1-2
CDR3 protein: ASSLVQIYGYT

V gene: TRBV6-5
J gene: TRBJ2-5
CDR3 protein: ASRKQGAETQY

V gene: TRBV9
J gene: TRBJ1-1
CDR3 protein: ASSRTRVDTEAF

V gene: TRBV5-6
J gene: TRBJ1-6
CDR3 protein: ASSSRGHHNSPLH

V gene: TRBV5-8
J gene: TRBJ1-3
CDR3 protein: ASSLRQGLGNTIY

V gene: TRBV30
J gene: TRBJ2-3
CDR3 protein: AWSRGQGTDTQY

V gene: TRBV9
J gene: TRBJ1-4
CDR3 protein: ASSLGQGEQLF

V gene: TRBV7-2
J gene: TRBJ1-6
CDR3 protein: ASSLVGGSPLH

V gene: TRBV12-3/TRBV12-4
J gene: TRBJ1-5
CDR3 protein: ASSWTGNQPQH

V gene: TRBV5-4
J gene: TRBJ1-1
CDR3 protein: ASSGRRTGNTEAF

V gene: TRBV28
J gene: TRBJ1-4
CDR3 protein: AATGTGAEKLF

V gene: TRBV10-3
J gene: TRBJ2-1
CDR3 protein: AISEQSGRAREQF

V gene: TRBV2
J gene: TRBJ2-7
CDR3 protein: ASSESGAGGPYEQY

V gene: TRBV7-9
J gene: TRBJ1-5
CDR3 protein: ASSGKGGSGNQPQH

V gene: TRBV7-9
J gene: TRBJ2-3
CDR3 protein: ACAGVVNTQY

V gene: TRBV19
J gene: TRBJ1-2
CDR3 protein: ASSRDWNGYT

V gene: TRBV7-3
J gene: TRBJ2-1
CDR3 protein: ASSSSGRGEQF

V gene: TRBV3-1/TRBV3-2
J gene: TRBJ1-1
CDR3 protein: ASSQENSEAF

V gene: TRBV6-4
J gene: NA
CDR3 protein: ASRLQGGANQPQY